The 25 T cell receptor beta chains in this list originate from one sample, sequenced in a study of vaccination effects on CD4 cells after COVID-19. The authors isolated CD4+ T cells after approximately 9 days of culture. The cohort was immunized with two doses of either the BNT162b2 or mRNA-1273 vaccine. Their antigens are not known. This table comes from immunoSEQ multiplex PCR, and its TCRdb copy is limited to in-frame clones, with some not included. The table records 50,000 to 60,000 clones, 78% of them present only once. The sample consisted of CD4+ T cells from PBMCs cultured without peptide, taken after COVID-19 vaccination. The source of these receptors is a human donor who received a COVID-19 vaccine.

J is TRBJ1-2 and V is TRBV4-2; D gene uncertain. Germline loops: CDR1 LGHNA, CDR2 YNFKEQ. The CDR3 consists of 16 residues. V shed 0 bases and J shed 2 bases, with 13 bases lying between them. In DNA, the CDR3 is TGTGCCAGCAGCCAAGAGCCCGGCAATTCAAACTATGGCTACACCTTC. It specifies CASSQEPGNSNYGYTF.

The gene calls are TRBV12-3 or TRBV12-4 and TRBJ1-3; unclear D gene. The CDR3 totals 13 residues. Trimming shortened V by 5 bases and J by 1 base, and 6 bases separated the two germline ends. The CDR3: CASSPMSGNTIYF. CDR3 bases: TGTGCCAGCAGTCCCATGTCTGGAAACACCATATATTTT.

This clone occurred once. This chain connects TRBV11-3 to TRBJ2-2; either TRBD1 or TRBD2 may fit D (6 bases each). V was trimmed by 1 base and J by 2 bases, leaving 14 bases between them. CDR3 length equals 17 residues. CDR1 SGHNT and CDR2 YENEEA come from the germline V gene. The CDR3 sequence is CASSLGARGLNTGELFF. The CDR3 coding sequence is TGTGCCAGCAGCTTAGGGGCCCGGGGGCTAAACACCGGGGAGCTGTTTTTT.

V and J are TRBV4-1 and TRBJ2-7; D ambiguous. Germline values: CDR1 MGHRA, CDR2 YSYEKL. V gave up 0 bases and J gave up 3 bases, with 6 bases separating them. CDR3 size: 13 residues. CDR3 residues: CASSQDYYYEQYF. Here the CDR3 DNA reads TGCGCCAGCAGCCAAGACTACTACTACGAGCAGTACTTC.

This CDR3 is CASSRTGTENTEAFF. The CDR3 DNA is TGTGCCAGCTCACGAACCGGGACAGAGAACACTGAAGCTTTCTTT. The chain employs TRBV18 and TRBJ1-1, with 7 nucleotides matching TRBD1. Looked up from germline, CDR1 is KGHSH and CDR2 is LQKENI. With V trimmed by 4 bases and J by 1 base, 6 bases remained unmatched. This CDR3 spans 15 amino acids.

The CDR3 nucleotides are TGTGCCAGCAGTGAAGGGCTAGCCAATGAGCAGTTCTTC. Encoded protein: CASSEGLANEQFF. This sequence joins TRBV25-1 and TRBJ2-1; D is possibly TRBD2 (5 bases). Germline values: CDR1 MGHDK, CDR2 SYGVNS. The V and J ends lost 2 bases and 6 bases respectively, with 8 bases between them. The CDR3 has 13 amino acids.

This clone was observed a handful of times. The chain is built from TRBV5-6 and TRBJ1-5; D gene ambiguous. Germline CDR1 and CDR2: SGHDT and YYEEEE. The CDR3 sequence is 12 residues long. With 1 base removed from V and 4 bases from J, the gap between germline ends came to 3 bases. The CDR3 spells CASSLFNQPQHF. CDR3 DNA sequence: TGTGCCAGCAGCTTGTTTAATCAGCCCCAGCATTTT.

The sample holds a few counts of this clone. The chain has TRBV12-3 or TRBV12-4 and TRBJ2-7; a possible D gene is TRBD1 (5 bases). This CDR3 has 13 residues. Trimming left V 3 bases short and J 2 bases short, with 8 bases between. The CDR3 DNA is TGTGCCAGCAGTTTGGGGCAGACCTACGAGCAGTACTTC. Its protein product is CASSLGQTYEQYF.

The chain has TRBV27 and TRBJ1-6; D possibly corresponds to TRBD1 (5 bases). The V end lost 6 bases, the J end lost 4 bases, and 22 bases lay between the germline ends. The CDR3 totals 18 residues. Germline CDR1 reads MNHEY; CDR2 reads SMNVEV (reference sequence). CDR3: CASRSPSRDRPYNSPLHF. CDR3 in DNA: TGTGCCAGCAGGTCGCCCAGCAGGGACCGACCTTATAATTCACCCCTCCACTTT.

The gene calls are TRBV28 and TRBJ1-2, with 7 bases lining up with TRBD1. CDR3 length: 15 residues. The ends lost 4 bases at V and 4 bases at J; junction bases unmatched: 9. Germline loops: CDR1 MDHEN, CDR2 SYDVKM. The DNA for the CDR3 is TGTGCCAGCAGTTCCCAGGCAGGGGGGAGCTATGGCTACACCTTC. This encodes CASSSQAGGSYGYTF.

The V and J genes are TRBV5-8 and TRBJ2-1; 10 bases are a match to TRBD2. The germline V gene has CDR1 SGHTS and CDR2 YDEGEE. Trimming cost V 0 bases and J 8 bases; bases outside gene matches: 5. The CDR3 is 15 residues long. CDR3 residues: CASSLELAGLDEQFF. CDR3 bases: TGTGCCAGCAGCTTGGAACTAGCGGGATTGGATGAGCAGTTCTTC.

This clone has more than one count but fewer than ten. This chain connects TRBV5-1 to TRBJ1-1; D may be TRBD1 (5 bases). V lost 1 base to trimming and J lost 4 bases, with 17 bases between them. The CDR3 covers 16 residues. Per the germline V gene, CDR1 is SGHRS and CDR2 is YFSETQ. The CDR3 here is CASSLRGRAGTTEAFF. The CDR3 DNA reads as TGCGCCAGCAGCTTGAGGGGTAGAGCAGGGACCACTGAAGCTTTCTTT.

The chain has TRBV10-3 and TRBJ2-3; 7 bases align to TRBD2. V lost 6 bases to trimming and J lost 2 bases; unmatched junction nucleotides: 11. The CDR3 covers 16 residues. Germline-derived CDR1 and CDR2 are ENHRY and SYGVKD. The DNA of the CDR3 is TGTGCCATCAGATCTAGCGGCCCTAGAACCACAGATACGCAGTATTTT. Its protein is CAIRSSGPRTTDTQYF.

This chain uses TRBV7-9 with TRBJ2-3; 8 positions agree with TRBD1. V dropped 5 bases and J dropped 4; count of bases not matched to a gene: 2. The CDR3 consists of 13 residues. Germline V gene lookup returns CDR1 SEHNR and CDR2 FQNEAQ (reference sequence). CDR3 in amino acids: CASSPRGPDTQYF. The CDR3 DNA follows: TGTGCCAGCAGCCCCAGGGGGCCAGATACGCAGTATTTT.

This clone occurred a few times. This chain joins TRBV27 and TRBJ2-6; no definite D call. The germline V and J ends were trimmed by 5 bases and 0 bases, with 14 bases remaining between them. The CDR3 contains 17 residues. The germline CDR1 and CDR2 sequences are MNHEY and SMNVEV (reference sequence). The CDR3 DNA sequence: TGTGCCAGCAGTAGATCACCTCCCGCCTCTGGGGCCAACGTCCTGACTTTC. As protein: CASSRSPPASGANVLTF.

The chain links TRBV19 to TRBJ2-2; D gene uncertain. This CDR3 is built from 12 residues. Germline CDR1 reads LNHDA; CDR2 reads SQIVND (reference sequence). V was clipped by 3 bases and J by 6 bases, with 5 bases between them. CDR3 loop: CASSILPGELFF. In DNA form, the CDR3 reads TGTGCCAGTAGTATTTTGCCCGGGGAGCTGTTTTTT.

The V gene is TRBV6-5, the J gene TRBJ2-1, with D maybe TRBD1 (5 bases). CDR1 MNHEY and CDR2 SVGAGI come from the germline V gene. Trimming cost V 6 bases and J 9 bases, with 21 bases left between them. This CDR3 comprises 15 residues. The CDR3 region is CASSPDIIPPSEQFF. CDR3 DNA sequence: TGTGCCAGCAGCCCGGACATCATCCCCCCCTCTGAGCAGTTCTTC.

The CDR3: CASSLGTPHGLNTEAFF. The CDR3 bases are TGTGCCAGCAGCTTGGGTACCCCGCACGGTTTGAACACTGAAGCTTTCTTT. The V and J genes are TRBV5-4 and TRBJ1-1; no firm D call. V lost 0 bases, J lost 0 bases, and 15 bases lay in between. The V gene's germline CDR1 is SGHNT and CDR2 YYREEE (reference sequence). The CDR3 spans 17 residues.

The V and J genes are TRBV5-1 and TRBJ2-7, with no clear D. Germline V gene data show CDR1 as SGHRS and CDR2 as YFSETQ. The V and J ends lost 0 bases and 2 bases respectively, with 12 bases between them. The CDR3 runs 15 residues. CDR3 protein: CASSLGGSSTYEQYF. Written as DNA, the CDR3 is TGCGCCAGCAGCTTGGGTGGATCCTCTACCTACGAGCAGTACTTC.

The chain uses TRBV4-1 and TRBJ2-5, with D perhaps matching TRBD2 (7 bases). Germline assignment: CDR1 MGHRA and CDR2 YSYEKL. This CDR3 comprises 15 residues. Between the trimmed V and J ends, which lost 0 bases and 4 bases, there was a span of 12 bases. DNA of the CDR3: TGCGCCAGCAGCCAAGAGATGCGGGGGCGAGAGACCCAGTACTTC. Its translation: CASSQEMRGRETQYF.

V usage is TRBV19 and J usage is TRBJ1-3; D unclear. CDR3 length equals 17 residues. Trimming removed 6 bases from V and 0 bases from J, with 18 bases in between. Germline V gene lookup returns CDR1 LNHDA and CDR2 SQIVND (reference sequence). The CDR3: CASSPRPFRDSGNTIYF. DNA for the CDR3: TGTGCCAGTAGCCCCCGGCCGTTTCGAGACTCTGGAAACACCATATATTTT.

The rearrangement links TRBV27 to TRBJ2-7; D unresolved. This CDR3 spans 13 amino acids. Germline CDR1 is MNHEY and CDR2 is SMNVEV (reference sequence). V gave up 2 bases and J gave up 4 bases, with 9 bases separating them. Written as DNA, the CDR3 is TGTGCCAGCAGTTTAGGTGCTCCATACGAGCAGTACTTC. This gives the protein CASSLGAPYEQYF.

The sample holds a few counts of this clone. The chain carries TRBV5-4 and TRBJ2-1, with 11 bases that match TRBD2. With 0 bases clipped from V and 3 bases from J, the junction kept 2 bases outside the gene matches. Germline CDR1 and CDR2: SGHNT and YYREEE (reference sequence). CDR3 length equals 16 residues. The CDR3 DNA reads TGTGCCAGCAGCTTGGACCTAGCGGGAGGCTACAATGAGCAGTTCTTC. This gives the protein CASSLDLAGGYNEQFF.

This sequence joins TRBV7-6 and TRBJ2-7, with 12 bases identical to TRBD1. V dropped 1 base and J dropped 5; count of bases not matched to a gene: 6. CDR1 SGHVS and CDR2 FNYEAQ come from the germline V gene. CDR3 length: 16 residues. The CDR3 DNA follows: TGTGCCAGCAGCTTAGTATGGGACAGGGGGCCGAACGAGCAGTACTTC. Protein product: CASSLVWDRGPNEQYF.

This CDR3 is CASSPWTGRPNEQFF. The CDR3, as DNA: TGTGCCAGCAGTCCCTGGACAGGCCGCCCTAATGAGCAGTTCTTC. The V call is TRBV28, the J call TRBJ2-1; 7 bases line up with TRBD1. The length of the CDR3 is 15 residues. CDR1 and CDR2 (germline): MDHEN, SYDVKM. J was trimmed by 7 bases and V by 5 bases; bases with no gene match: 11.